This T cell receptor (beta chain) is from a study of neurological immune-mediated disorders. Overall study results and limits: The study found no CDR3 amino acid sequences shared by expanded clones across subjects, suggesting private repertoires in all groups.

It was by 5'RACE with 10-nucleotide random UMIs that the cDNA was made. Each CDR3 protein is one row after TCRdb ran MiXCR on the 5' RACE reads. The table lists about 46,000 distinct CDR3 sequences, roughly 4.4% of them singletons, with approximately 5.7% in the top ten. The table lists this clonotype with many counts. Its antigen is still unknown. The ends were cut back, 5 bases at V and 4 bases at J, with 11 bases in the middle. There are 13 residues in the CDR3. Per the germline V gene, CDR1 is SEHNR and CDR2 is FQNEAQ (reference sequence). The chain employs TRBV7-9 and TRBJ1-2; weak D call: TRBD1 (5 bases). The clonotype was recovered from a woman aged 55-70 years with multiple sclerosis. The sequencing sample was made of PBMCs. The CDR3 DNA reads TGTGCCAGCAGCCTCGGGACCGTCTATGGCTACACCTTC. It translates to CASSLGTVYGYTF.